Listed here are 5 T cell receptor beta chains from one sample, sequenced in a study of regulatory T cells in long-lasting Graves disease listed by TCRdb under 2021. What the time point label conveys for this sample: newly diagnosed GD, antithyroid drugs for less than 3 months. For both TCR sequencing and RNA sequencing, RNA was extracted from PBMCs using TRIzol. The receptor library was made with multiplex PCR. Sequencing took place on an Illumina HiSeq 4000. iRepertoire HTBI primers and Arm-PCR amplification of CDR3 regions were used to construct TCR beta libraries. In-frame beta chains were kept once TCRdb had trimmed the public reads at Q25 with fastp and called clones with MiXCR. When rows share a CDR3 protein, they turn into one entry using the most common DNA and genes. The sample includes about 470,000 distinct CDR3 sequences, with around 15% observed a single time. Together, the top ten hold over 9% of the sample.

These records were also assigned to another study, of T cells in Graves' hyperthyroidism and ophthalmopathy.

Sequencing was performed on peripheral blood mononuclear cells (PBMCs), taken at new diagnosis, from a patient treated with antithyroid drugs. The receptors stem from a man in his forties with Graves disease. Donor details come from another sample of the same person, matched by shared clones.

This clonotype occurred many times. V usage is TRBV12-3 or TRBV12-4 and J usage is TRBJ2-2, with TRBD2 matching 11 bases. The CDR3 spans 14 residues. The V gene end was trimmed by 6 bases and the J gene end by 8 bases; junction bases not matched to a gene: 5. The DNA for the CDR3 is TGTGCCAGCAGCTATACTAGCGGGAGTGGGGAGCTGTTTTTT. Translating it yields CASSYTSGSGELFF.

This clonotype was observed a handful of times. The CDR3 nucleotides read TGCAGTGCTAGGAAACAGGGCGGGGGCAATCAGCCCCAGCATTTT. It specifies CSARKQGGGNQPQHF. J is TRBJ1-5 and V is TRBV20-1, with D possibly TRBD1 on 6 matching bases. This CDR3 has 15 residues. The germline gives CDR1 DFQATT, CDR2 SNEGSKA (reference sequence). V was clipped by 3 bases and J by 2 bases, with 14 bases between them.

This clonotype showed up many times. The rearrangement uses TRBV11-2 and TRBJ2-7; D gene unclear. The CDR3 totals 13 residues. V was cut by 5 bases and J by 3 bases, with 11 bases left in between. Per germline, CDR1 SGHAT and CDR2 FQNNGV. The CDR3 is CASSKQDNYEQYF. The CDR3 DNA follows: TGTGCCAGCAGCAAACAAGATAACTACGAGCAGTACTTC. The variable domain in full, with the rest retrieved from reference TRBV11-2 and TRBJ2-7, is EAGVAQSPRYKIIEKRQSVAFWCNPISGHATLYWYQQILGQGPKLLIQFQNNGVVDDSQLPKDRFSAERLKGVDSTLKIQPAKLEDSAVYLCASSKQDNYEQYFGPGTRLTVT.

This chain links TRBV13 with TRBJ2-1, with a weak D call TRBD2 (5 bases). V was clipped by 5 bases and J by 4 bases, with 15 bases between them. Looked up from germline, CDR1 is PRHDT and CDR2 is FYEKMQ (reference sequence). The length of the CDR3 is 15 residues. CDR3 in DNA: TGTGCCAGCAGCAGAGTCGACTACCAATACAATGAGCAGTTCTTC. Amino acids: CASSRVDYQYNEQFF.

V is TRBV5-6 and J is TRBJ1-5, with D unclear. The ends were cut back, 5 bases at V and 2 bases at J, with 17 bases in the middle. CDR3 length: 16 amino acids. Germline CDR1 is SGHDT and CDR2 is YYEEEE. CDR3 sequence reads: CASSRMSGSGNQPQHF. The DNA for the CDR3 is TGTGCCAGCAGTCGCATGTCGGGCAGCGGCAATCAGCCCCAGCATTTT.